This T cell receptor beta chain came from a study of blood T cell repertoires in COVID-19. Study overall: Samples came from the United States, Italy and Spain, spanning acute and convalescent COVID-19. From T cells, B-cell-depleted T cells, or PBMCs came the material, which was cDNA or gDNA.

In its sample, this clone was seen once. Original processing notes: Reference gene primers were amplified, and this amplification served to estimate nucleated cell counts. This table comes from immunoSEQ multiplex PCR, and its TCRdb copy is limited to in-frame clones, with some not included. V, J and clone size are those of that table, while D and trimming were read from the DNA. Seen here are roughly 29,000 clones, 72% observed once, and the top ten hold roughly 21%. Germline values: CDR1 MGHRA, CDR2 YSYEKL. This CDR3 contains 18 residues. The junction had 16 bases not matched to a gene; V was cut back by 4 bases and J by 4 bases.

The specimen sequenced was peripheral blood. The receptor was derived from a boy aged 2-9 years with active or convalescent COVID-19. This chain joins TRBV4-1 and TRBJ2-5; 9 bases are a match to TRBD2. CDR3 DNA: TGCGCCAGCAGCCCAGGGAATGTCGGGCGGGGGGGCGGAGAGACCCAGTACTTC. Its translation: CASSPGNVGRGGGETQYF.